This T cell receptor (beta chain) was documented in a study of PD-1 blockade in classical Hodgkin lymphoma. Study details: With a 2-week interval, patients received intravenous nivolumab at 3 mg/kg.

Some clones are missing from TCRdb's copy, which holds only in-frame ones; the method was immunoSEQ multiplex PCR. Here the sample spans 100,000 or so clones, approximately 90% being singletons. This sample's time point: cycle 4 day 1 (C4D1), after 5 to 7 weeks of nivolumab. Each and every patient relapsed after autologous stem cell transplantation, and patients got differing brentuximab vedotin exposure. After removal of 4 bases from V and 0 bases from J, the junction contained 5 bases not matched to a gene. Germline V CDR1 and CDR2: SGHRS, YFSETQ. The CDR3 covers 16 residues. Material: peripheral blood mononuclear cells (PBMCs), obtained before the fourth cycle of nivolumab. The rearrangement uses TRBV5-1 and TRBJ2-1; TRBD2 agrees at 9 bases. This TCR derives from a human donor with classical Hodgkin lymphoma. The CDR3 reads CASSPRGRASYNEQFF. The DNA of the CDR3 is TGCGCCAGCAGCCCACGCGGGAGGGCCTCCTACAATGAGCAGTTCTTC.